The 27 T cell receptor beta chains listed next were all sequenced from one sample in a study of post-analysis software for immune sequencing data. Each TCR beta cDNA library carried unique molecular identifiers. In TCRdb, the PCR reads were re-called with MiXCR into one record per CDR3 protein. The table lists roughly 800,000 distinct CDR3 sequences, 25% to 30% of them singletons. Study findings and constraints: The five TRBV segments detected at higher frequency in patients than in controls included TRBV5-6, TRBV5-1 and TRBV20-1.

No antigens are known for them. The source material was blood. These receptor sequences come from a girl between 10 and 17 years old with multiple sclerosis.

This chain links TRBV4-1 with TRBJ2-5; no firm D call. The CDR3 covers 15 residues. V was clipped by 1 base and J by 2 bases, with 11 bases between them. CDR1 is MGHRA and CDR2 is YSYEKL in the germline V gene. The CDR3 nucleotides are TGCGCCAGCAGCCAAGTGGTTGGGAAACAAGAGACCCAGTACTTC. Protein product: CASSQVVGKQETQYF.

This chain uses TRBV15 with TRBJ1-5; no clear D gene. The CDR3 is 21 residues long. Germline CDR1 reads LNHNV; CDR2 reads YYDKDF (reference sequence). V was trimmed by 5 bases and J by 9 bases, leaving 38 bases between them. In DNA, the CDR3 is TGTGCCACCAGCCCTTCCTCTGGGAGCGATCTCCCCCTCTTCCTCCGGGTGCCCCAGCATTTT. Residues: CATSPSSGSDLPLFLRVPQHF.

The table lists this clonotype with a few counts. The chain has TRBV7-8 and TRBJ2-1, with D possibly matching TRBD1 (5 bases). Germline V gene lookup returns CDR1 SGHVS and CDR2 FQNEAQ. Trimming took 1 base from V and 9 from J, leaving 13 bases between them. This CDR3 region has 14 residues. The chain's CDR3 is CASSLGPRAIEQFF. In DNA form, the CDR3 reads TGTGCCAGCAGCTTAGGGCCCAGGGCTATTGAGCAGTTCTTC.

V is TRBV28 and J is TRBJ1-1, with 9 bases identical to TRBD1. J was trimmed by 5 bases and V by 7 bases; bases with no gene match: 14. CDR1 is MDHEN and CDR2 is SYDVKM in the germline V gene. This CDR3 contains 16 residues. The CDR3 bases are TGTGCCAGCACGGACCCCCGACAGGGGGGAAAGACTGAAGCTTTCTTT. Encoded protein: CASTDPRQGGKTEAFF.

This clonotype has only a few counts. This rearrangement joins TRBV12-3 or TRBV12-4 to TRBJ1-1; D remains unclear. The CDR3 runs 13 residues. V lost 6 bases to trimming and J lost 8 bases, with 16 bases between them. The CDR3 nucleotides read TGTGCCAGCAGGGTGGACCCCTCGTTGGAAGCTTTCTTT. Protein product: CASRVDPSLEAFF.

The genes are TRBV29-1 and TRBJ1-2; TRBD1 might be the D (5 bases). Germline CDR1 is SQVTM and CDR2 is ANQGSEA. V lost 4 bases and J lost 8, with 14 bases in between. The CDR3 extends over 12 amino acids. The CDR3 region is CSVATALGGYTF. CDR3 bases: TGCAGCGTTGCGACAGCTTTGGGGGGCTACACCTTC. Using reference TRBV29-1 and TRBJ1-2 for the parts outside the CDR3, the full variable domain is SAVISQKPSRDICQRGTSLTIQCQVDSQVTMMFWYRQQPGQSLTLIATANQGSEATYESGFVIDKFPISRPNLTFSTLTVSNMSPEDSSIYLCSVATALGGYTFGSGTRLTVV.

This chain uses TRBV5-1 with TRBJ1-4; D is possibly TRBD1 (5 bases). Germline V gives CDR1 SGHRS, CDR2 YFSETQ. CDR3 length equals 14 residues. Trimming shortened V by 2 bases and J by 5 bases, and 10 bases separated the two germline ends. The CDR3 spells CASSFEQANEKLFF. The DNA for the CDR3 is TGCGCCAGCAGCTTCGAACAGGCCAATGAAAAACTGTTTTTT.

The chain couples TRBV15 to TRBJ2-5; tentatively, D is TRBD1 (7 bases). Between the trimmed V and J ends, which lost 1 base and 5 bases, there was a span of 20 bases. The CDR3 length is 17 residues. Germline CDR1 reads LNHNV; CDR2 reads YYDKDF (reference sequence). The chain's CDR3 is CATSRASGARGLETQYF. The CDR3 nucleotides are TGTGCCACCAGCAGAGCATCGGGGGCGAGGGGGCTGGAGACCCAGTACTTC.

This clonotype was seen a few times. The chain joins TRBV3-1 to TRBJ1-1; D remains ambiguous. The CDR3 has 13 residues. Germline-derived CDR1 and CDR2 are LGHDT and YNNKEL (reference sequence). V lost 4 bases, J lost 4 bases, and 10 bases lay in between. CDR3: CASSPNMGTEAFF. The CDR3 nucleotides read TGTGCCAGCAGCCCCAATATGGGCACTGAAGCTTTCTTT.

This chain connects TRBV5-1 to TRBJ2-3; 7 nucleotides align to TRBD2. From germline, CDR1 is SGHRS and CDR2 YFSETQ. The CDR3 totals 17 residues. The trim removed 0 bases at V and 2 bases at J, leaving 9 bases unmatched. This CDR3 is CASSLGSGAALTDTQYF. Here the CDR3 DNA reads TGCGCCAGCAGCTTGGGGAGCGGGGCAGCACTCACAGATACGCAGTATTTT.

The V and J genes are TRBV6-5 and TRBJ2-7; D tentatively fits TRBD1 or TRBD2 (5 bases each). V gave up 0 bases and J gave up 7 bases, with 19 bases separating them. CDR1 and CDR2 (germline): MNHEY, SVGAGI. This CDR3 region has 16 residues. The CDR3 DNA reads TGTGCCAGCAGTTACTCACCCGGGATTGGGACGAGAGAGCAGTACTTC. Translating it yields CASSYSPGIGTREQYF.

The rearrangement joins TRBV20-1 to TRBJ1-5; a possible D gene is TRBD1 (6 bases). V lost 4 bases, J lost 5 bases, and 18 bases lay in between. The CDR3 extends over 15 amino acids. CDR1 is DFQATT and CDR2 is SNEGSKA in the germline V gene (reference sequence). CDR3 amino acids: CSANQVTGLDQPQHF. As DNA, the CDR3 is TGCAGTGCTAACCAAGTAACAGGGTTGGATCAGCCCCAGCATTTT.

This clonotype was found many times. The chain is built from TRBV5-1 and TRBJ2-3; D ambiguous. Deletions cut 3 bases from V and 1 base from J, with 9 bases between. In germline, CDR1 is SGHRS, CDR2 YFSETQ. This CDR3 has 14 residues. The CDR3 spells CASSWALGTDTQYF. The CDR3 DNA sequence: TGCGCCAGCAGCTGGGCGTTGGGCACAGATACGCAGTATTTT.

This clonotype appeared a few times. This chain joins TRBV15 and TRBJ1-1; D ambiguous. From germline, CDR1 is LNHNV and CDR2 YYDKDF (reference sequence). The CDR3 totals 13 residues. Trimming shortened V by 1 base and J by 5 bases, and 8 bases separated the two germline ends. The CDR3 bases are TGTGCCACCAGCAGAGCCGTAGGGACTGAAGCTTTCTTT. Its translation is CATSRAVGTEAFF. Using reference TRBV15 and TRBJ1-1 for the parts outside the CDR3, the full variable domain is DAMVIQNPRYQVTQFGKPVTLSCSQTLNHNVMYWYQQKSSQAPKLLFHYYDKDFNNEADTPDNFQSRRPNTSFCFLDIRSPGLGDTAMYLCATSRAVGTEAFFGQGTRLTVV.

This clonotype was counted between two and nine times. V is TRBV12-3 or TRBV12-4 and J is TRBJ1-2; D possibly corresponds to TRBD1 (6 bases). The V end was cut by 10 bases, the J end by 2 bases, with 8 bases between. This CDR3 has 11 residues. Here the CDR3 DNA reads TGTGCCACACAGGGAAACTATGGCTACACCTTC. Its protein product is CATQGNYGYTF.

In its sample, this clonotype was seen a few times. The gene calls are TRBV20-1 and TRBJ1-5; 8 bases are a match to TRBD1. V lost 1 base, J lost 6 bases, and 5 bases stayed unmatched. The CDR3 is made up of 14 amino acids. Germline CDR1 is DFQATT and CDR2 is SNEGSKA (reference sequence). The DNA of the CDR3 is TGCAGTGCTAGAGCCCCAGGGGGCGTTCAGCCCCAGCATTTT. Translation: CSARAPGGVQPQHF.

This clonotype occurred a few times. This rearrangement joins TRBV10-3 to TRBJ2-7; D unresolved. Trimming left V 9 bases short and J 0 bases short, with 12 bases between. There are 13 residues in the CDR3. CDR1 is ENHRY, CDR2 SYGVKD, per germline. CDR3 sequence (DNA): TGTGCCATTTGTGATCAGACCTCCTACGAGCAGTACTTC. Translating gives CAICDQTSYEQYF.

The chain is built from TRBV20-1 and TRBJ1-5; TRBD1 matches at 7 bases. Germline CDR1 reads DFQATT; CDR2 reads SNEGSKA (reference sequence). CDR3 length equals 16 residues. V lost 6 bases and J lost 1; bases outside the gene matches: 12. The DNA for the CDR3 is TGCAGTGCGCCGACAGGGACGGTGGGGAGCAATCAGCCCCAGCATTTT. This translates into CSAPTGTVGSNQPQHF.

This chain joins TRBV18 and TRBJ1-1; D possibly corresponds to TRBD1 (6 bases). The CDR3 has 15 amino acids. V lost 3 bases, J lost 4 bases, and 15 bases lay in between. Germline V gene lookup returns CDR1 KGHSH and CDR2 LQKENI. The CDR3 sequence is CASSPTKQGGTEAFF. The CDR3 DNA follows: TGTGCCAGCTCACCGACAAAACAGGGAGGCACTGAAGCTTTCTTT.

The chain carries TRBV12-3 or TRBV12-4 and TRBJ2-7; a possible D gene is TRBD1 (6 bases). There are 14 residues in the CDR3. V lost 10 bases, J lost 7 bases, and 23 bases lay in between. CDR3 loop: CATAQGFWENEQYF. The DNA for the CDR3 is TGTGCCACCGCGCAGGGGTTCTGGGAGAATGAGCAGTACTTC.

The sample holds many counts of this clonotype. The chain recombines TRBV10-3 with TRBJ2-7, with a possible D match to TRBD1 (6 bases). Germline V lookup: CDR1 ENHRY, CDR2 SYGVKD. The CDR3 extends over 15 amino acids. V lost 1 base to trimming and J lost 3 bases, with 13 bases between them. CDR3 amino acids: CAISEFRTDDYEQYF. The CDR3 coding sequence is TGTGCCATCAGTGAGTTTAGGACAGACGACTACGAGCAGTACTTC.

This sequence joins TRBV20-1 and TRBJ1-1, with a possible D match to TRBD1 (5 bases). In germline, CDR1 is DFQATT, CDR2 SNEGSKA (reference sequence). There are 13 residues in the CDR3. Trimming removed 6 bases at V and 1 base at J, with 12 bases between. The chain's CDR3 is CSATDTANTEAFF. The CDR3 DNA reads as TGCAGTGCCACGGACACGGCGAACACTGAAGCTTTCTTT.

This clonotype has only a few counts. This chain links TRBV5-1 with TRBJ2-7, with 7 positions matching TRBD1. The CDR3 covers 14 residues. Germline V lookup: CDR1 SGHRS, CDR2 YFSETQ. After removal of 4 bases from V and 4 bases from J, the junction contained 8 bases not matched to a gene. The CDR3 loop is CASSPRQGDYEQYF. CDR3 nucleotides: TGCGCCAGCAGCCCGAGACAGGGCGATTACGAGCAGTACTTC.

This rearrangement joins TRBV11-2 to TRBJ2-1; TRBD1 aligns across 7 bases. The CDR3 is 16 residues long. Germline trimming cut 0 bases from V and 3 bases from J; bases unmatched to any gene: 5. In germline, CDR1 is SGHAT, CDR2 FQNNGV. CDR3 loop: CASSLDRWDSYNEQFF. CDR3 sequence (DNA): TGTGCCAGCAGCTTAGATCGTTGGGACAGCTACAATGAGCAGTTCTTC.

This chain joins TRBV28 and TRBJ1-5; D gene uncertain. V was pared by 4 bases and J by 4 bases, with 5 bases between. Germline-derived CDR1 and CDR2 are MDHEN and SYDVKM. The CDR3 is 12 residues long. The CDR3 spells CASSWGNQPQHF. The CDR3 DNA follows: TGTGCCAGCAGTTGGGGAAATCAGCCCCAGCATTTT.

The V gene is TRBV9, the J gene TRBJ2-7; TRBD1 matches 8 bases. Germline values: CDR1 SGDLS, CDR2 YYNGEE. CDR3 length equals 17 residues. The J segment lost 1 base and the V segment lost 3 bases, leaving 12 bases of the junction unmatched. In DNA, the CDR3 is TGTGCCAGCAGCGCAGAGCCCGGGGACAGGAGTTCCTACGAGCAGTACTTC. It encodes CASSAEPGDRSSYEQYF.

On this clonotype: A read error may account for a junction end that differs from germline. The V gene is TRBV29-1, the J gene TRBJ2-3, with D perhaps assigned TRBD1 or TRBD2 (5 bases each). CDR3 length: 13 amino acids. Germline-derived CDR1 and CDR2 are SQVTM and ANQGSEA. The CDR3 bases are TGCAGCGGAGGGACCGTGATCACAGATACGCGGTATTTT. Translating gives CSGGTVITDTRYF.